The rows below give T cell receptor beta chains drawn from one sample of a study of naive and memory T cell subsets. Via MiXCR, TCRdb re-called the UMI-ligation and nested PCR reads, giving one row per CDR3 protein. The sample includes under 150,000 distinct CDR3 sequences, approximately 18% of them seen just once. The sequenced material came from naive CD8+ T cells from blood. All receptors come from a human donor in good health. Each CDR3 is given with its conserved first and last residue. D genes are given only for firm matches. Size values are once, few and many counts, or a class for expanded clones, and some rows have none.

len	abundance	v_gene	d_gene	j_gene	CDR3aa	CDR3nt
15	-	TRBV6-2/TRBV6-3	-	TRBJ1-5	CASSSLSHLPQPQHF	TGTGCCAGCAGTTCCCTGAGCCACCTACCTCAGCCCCAGCATTTT
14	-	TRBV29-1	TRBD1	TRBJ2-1	CSVEEPGQYNEQFF	TGCAGCGTTGAAGAACCGGGACAGTACAATGAGCAGTTCTTC
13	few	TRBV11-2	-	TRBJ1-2	CASTDTRNYGYTF	TGTGCCAGCACCGACACGAGAAATTATGGCTACACCTTC
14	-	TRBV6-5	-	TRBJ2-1	CASSERDSYNEQFF	TGTGCCAGCAGTGAAAGGGACTCCTACAATGAGCAGTTCTTC
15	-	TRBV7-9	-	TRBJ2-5	CASSLASGGQETQYF	TGTGCCAGCAGCTTAGCGTCCGGCGGTCAAGAGACCCAGTACTTC
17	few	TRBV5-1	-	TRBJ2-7	CASSLSWGLHPDYEQYF	TGCGCCAGCAGCTTGAGCTGGGGTCTACACCCCGACTACGAGCAGTACTTC
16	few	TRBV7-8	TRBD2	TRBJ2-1	CASSPTAGGEHNEQFF	TGTGCCAGCAGCCCCACAGCGGGGGGAGAACACAATGAGCAGTTCTTC
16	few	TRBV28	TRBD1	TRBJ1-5	CASSHRGGAITLPQHF	TGTGCCAGCAGTCACAGGGGGGGCGCGATTACTTTGCCCCAGCATTTT
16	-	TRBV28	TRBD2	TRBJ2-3	CASSLTSGDPTDTQYF	TGTGCCAGCAGTTTGACTAGCGGGGACCCCACAGATACGCAGTATTTT
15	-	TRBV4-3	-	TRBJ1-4	CASSRLTGSAEKLFF	TGCGCCAGCAGCCGACTTACAGGGTCCGCTGAAAAACTGTTTTTT
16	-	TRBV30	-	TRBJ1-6	CAWTLDYPMNNSPLHF	TGTGCCTGGACCCTGGACTACCCAATGAATAATTCACCCCTCCACTTT
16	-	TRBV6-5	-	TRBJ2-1	CASSYSSGSELDEQFF	TGTGCCAGCAGTTACTCGTCCGGGAGCGAGTTAGATGAGCAGTTCTTC
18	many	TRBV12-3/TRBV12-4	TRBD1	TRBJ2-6	CASSFPGTGSSGANVLTF	TGTGCCAGCAGTTTTCCCGGGACAGGGTCCTCTGGGGCCAACGTCCTGACTTTC
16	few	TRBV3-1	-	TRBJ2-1	CASSQDWSVRYNEQFF	TGTGCCAGCAGCCAAGATTGGTCGGTTCGGTACAATGAGCAGTTCTTC
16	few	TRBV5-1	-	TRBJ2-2	CASSFSGGVVTGELFF	TGCGCCAGCAGCTTCTCCGGGGGCGTAGTCACCGGGGAGCTGTTTTTT
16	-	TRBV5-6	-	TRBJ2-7	CASSLSGGVTSYEQYF	TGTGCCAGCAGTCTTAGCGGAGGAGTAACTTCCTACGAGCAGTACTTC
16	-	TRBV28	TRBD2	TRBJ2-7	CASSRLIAGEAYEQYF	TGTGCCAGCAGTAGACTTATAGCGGGAGAGGCCTACGAGCAGTACTTC